This T cell receptor (beta chain) comes out of a study of OX40 agonist ivuxolimab in advanced cancers. Libraries were prepared by immunoSEQ multiplex PCR; TCRdb keeps only in-frame clonotypes and omits some of them. The data show roughly 35,000 clones, with approximately 80% seen just once and approximately 1.8% held by the top ten. The V gene's germline CDR1 is SGHNT and CDR2 YENEEA. The CDR3 has 14 residues. Trimming pared 2 bases from V and 9 bases from J, leaving 13 bases between. Sample: CD4+ or CD8+ T cells sorted from blood, taken in a trial of the OX40 agonist ivuxolimab. V is TRBV11-3 and J is TRBJ2-2; no clear D gene. The TCR originated in an adult with an advanced solid tumor such as melanoma, head and neck, liver or kidney cancer. CDR3 bases: TGTGCCAGCAGCTTATCAAGTGGTCACCGGGAGCTGTTTTTT. Translating it yields CASSLSSGHRELFF.